This T cell receptor (beta chain) was profiled in a study of shared clonotypes between healthy human individuals. How the authors handled the data: Quality scores were absent from the junction-only immunoSEQ sequences, so filtering differed. Sequenced by immunoSEQ multiplex PCR; TCRdb stores in-frame clones only, minus some. V, J and clone size derive from that table, while D and trimming were established from the DNA sequence. Of under 600,000 clones in the sample, more than 95% were seen once. This CDR3 spans 15 amino acids. Germline V gives CDR1 MDHEN, CDR2 SYDVKM. V was clipped by 6 bases and J by 5 bases; unmatched bases: 10. In its sample, this clone was seen once.

The chain combines TRBV28 with TRBJ2-7, with 10 bases identical to TRBD1. The sequence was collected from a woman in her 30s in good health. Sequencing was done on a sample of naive CD4+ T cells sorted from blood. Described subset: CD45RA+ positively selected. CDR3: CASSQPGTGAHEQYF. In DNA, the CDR3 is TGTGCCAGCAGCCAACCCGGGACAGGGGCCCACGAGCAGTACTTC.